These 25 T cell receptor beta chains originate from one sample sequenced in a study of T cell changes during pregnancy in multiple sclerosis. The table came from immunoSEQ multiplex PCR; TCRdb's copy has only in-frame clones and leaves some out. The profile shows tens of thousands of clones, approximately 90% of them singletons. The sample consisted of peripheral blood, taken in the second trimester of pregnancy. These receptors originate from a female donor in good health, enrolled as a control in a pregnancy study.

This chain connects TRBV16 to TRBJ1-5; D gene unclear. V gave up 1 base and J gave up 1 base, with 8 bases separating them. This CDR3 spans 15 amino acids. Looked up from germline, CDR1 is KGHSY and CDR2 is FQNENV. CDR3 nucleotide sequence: TGTGCCAGCAGCCAATGGCAACAGAGCAATCAGCCCCAGCATTTT. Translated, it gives CASSQWQQSNQPQHF.

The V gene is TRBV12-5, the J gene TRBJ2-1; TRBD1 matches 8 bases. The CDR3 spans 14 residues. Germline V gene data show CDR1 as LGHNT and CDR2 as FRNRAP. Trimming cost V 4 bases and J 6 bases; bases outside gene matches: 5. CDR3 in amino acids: CASGSGQALNEQFF. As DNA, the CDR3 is TGTGCTAGTGGTTCGGGACAGGCCCTCAATGAGCAGTTCTTC.

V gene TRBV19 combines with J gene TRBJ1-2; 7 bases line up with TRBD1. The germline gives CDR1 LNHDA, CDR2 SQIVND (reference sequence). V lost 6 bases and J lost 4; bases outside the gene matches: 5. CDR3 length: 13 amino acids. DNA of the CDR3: TGTGCCAGTAGGGACGACAGGGCCTATGGCTACACCTTC. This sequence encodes CASRDDRAYGYTF.

For the CDR3, the DNA is TGTGCCAGCAGCTTTAGGGGGTCCCCGCGAGGTCAGCCCCAGCATTTT. Its protein product is CASSFRGSPRGQPQHF. The chain links TRBV5-8 to TRBJ1-5; tentatively, D is TRBD1 (6 bases). The germline V gene has CDR1 SGHTS and CDR2 YDEGEE. V was clipped by 2 bases and J by 6 bases, with 18 bases between them. The CDR3 has 16 amino acids. Full variable domain (missing parts from reference TRBV5-8 and TRBJ1-5): EAGVTQSPTHLIKTRGQQATLRCSPISGHTSVYWYQQALGLGLQFLLWYDEGEERNRGNFPPRFSGRQFPNYSSELNVNALELEDSALYLCASSFRGSPRGQPQHFGDGTRLSIL.

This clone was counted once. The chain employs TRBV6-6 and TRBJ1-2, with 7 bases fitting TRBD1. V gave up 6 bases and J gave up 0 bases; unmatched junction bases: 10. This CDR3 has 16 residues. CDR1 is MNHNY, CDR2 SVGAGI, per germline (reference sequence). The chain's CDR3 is CASSSPGQLTNYGYTF. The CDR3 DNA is TGTGCCAGCAGCTCACCGGGACAGCTCACTAACTATGGCTACACCTTC.

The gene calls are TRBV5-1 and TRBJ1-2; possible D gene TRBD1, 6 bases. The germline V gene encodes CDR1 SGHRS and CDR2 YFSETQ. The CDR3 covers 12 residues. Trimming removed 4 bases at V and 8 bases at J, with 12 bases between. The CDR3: CASSETGSGYTF. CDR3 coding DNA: TGCGCCAGCAGCGAAACAGGGTCCGGCTACACCTTC.

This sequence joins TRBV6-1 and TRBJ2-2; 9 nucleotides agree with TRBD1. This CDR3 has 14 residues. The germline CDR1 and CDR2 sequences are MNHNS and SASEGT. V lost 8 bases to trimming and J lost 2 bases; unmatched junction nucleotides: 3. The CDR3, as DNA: TGTGCCAGCCCGGGACAGGGAAACACCGGGGAGCTGTTTTTT. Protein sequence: CASPGQGNTGELFF.

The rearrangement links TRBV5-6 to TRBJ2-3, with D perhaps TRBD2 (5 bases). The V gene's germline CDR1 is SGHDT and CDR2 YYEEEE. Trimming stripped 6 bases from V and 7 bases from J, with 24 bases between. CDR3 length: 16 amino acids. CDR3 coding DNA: TGTGCCAGCACCCTACTAGGTGCGGGTGGCGTCCATACGCAGTATTTT. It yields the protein CASTLLGAGGVHTQYF.

The CDR3 spells CASSEGTVYGYTF. In DNA form, the CDR3 reads TGTGCCAGCAGTGAGGGGACAGTCTACGGCTACACCTTC. The chain has TRBV28 and TRBJ1-2; 7 bases map to TRBD1. V lost 5 bases, J lost 8 bases, and 8 bases stayed unmatched. CDR1 is MDHEN, CDR2 SYDVKM, per germline. This CDR3 is 13 amino acids long.

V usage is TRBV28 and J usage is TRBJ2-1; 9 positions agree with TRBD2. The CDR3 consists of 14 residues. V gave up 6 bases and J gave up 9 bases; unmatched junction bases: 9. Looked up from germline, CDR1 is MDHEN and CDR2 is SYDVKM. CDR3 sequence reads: CASRSGGKVGEQFF. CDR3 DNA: TGTGCCAGCAGAAGCGGGGGGAAGGTAGGTGAGCAGTTCTTC.

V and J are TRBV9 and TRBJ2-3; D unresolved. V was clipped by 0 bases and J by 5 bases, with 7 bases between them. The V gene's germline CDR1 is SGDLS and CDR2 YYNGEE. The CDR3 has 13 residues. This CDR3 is CASSVALIDTQYF. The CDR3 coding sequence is TGTGCCAGCAGCGTAGCCCTTATAGATACGCAGTATTTT.

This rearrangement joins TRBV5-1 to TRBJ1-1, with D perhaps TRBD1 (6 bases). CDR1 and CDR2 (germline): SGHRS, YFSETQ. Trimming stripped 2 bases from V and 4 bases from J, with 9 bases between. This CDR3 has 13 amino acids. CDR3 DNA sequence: TGCGCCAGCAGCTTTAGGGGGGGCACTGAAGCTTTCTTT. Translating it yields CASSFRGGTEAFF.

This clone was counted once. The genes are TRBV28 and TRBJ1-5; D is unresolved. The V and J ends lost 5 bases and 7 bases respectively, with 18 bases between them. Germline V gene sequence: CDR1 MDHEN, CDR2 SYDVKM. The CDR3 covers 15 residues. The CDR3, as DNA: TGTGCCAGCAGTCCCTCCGGCAGCGGTCAACAGCCCCAGCATTTT. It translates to CASSPSGSGQQPQHF.

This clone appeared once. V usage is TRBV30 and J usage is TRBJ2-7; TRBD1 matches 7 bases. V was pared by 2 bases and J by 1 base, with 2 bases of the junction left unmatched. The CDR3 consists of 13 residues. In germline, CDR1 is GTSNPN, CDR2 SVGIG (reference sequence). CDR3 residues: CAWSMGQSYEQYF. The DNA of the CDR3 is TGTGCCTGGAGTATGGGACAGTCCTACGAGCAGTACTTC.

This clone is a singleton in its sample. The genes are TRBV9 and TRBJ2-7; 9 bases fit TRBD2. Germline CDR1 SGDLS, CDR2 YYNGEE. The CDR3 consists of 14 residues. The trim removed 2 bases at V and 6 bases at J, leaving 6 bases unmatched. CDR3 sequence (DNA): TGTGCCAGCAGCGTTCCCGGGACTAGCATCGAGCAGTACTTC. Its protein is CASSVPGTSIEQYF.

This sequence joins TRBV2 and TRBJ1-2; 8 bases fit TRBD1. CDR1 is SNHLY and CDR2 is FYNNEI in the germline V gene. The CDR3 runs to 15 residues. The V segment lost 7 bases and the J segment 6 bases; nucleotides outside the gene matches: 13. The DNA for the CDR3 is TGTGCCAGCACCCCCCAGAGGACAGGGAGGGATGGCTACACCTTC. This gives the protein CASTPQRTGRDGYTF.

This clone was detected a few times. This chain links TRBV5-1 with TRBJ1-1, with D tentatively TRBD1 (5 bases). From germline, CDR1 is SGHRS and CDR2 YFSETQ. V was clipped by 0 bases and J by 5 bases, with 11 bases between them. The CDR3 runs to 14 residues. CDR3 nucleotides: TGCGCCAGCAGCTTGGCCGGGGAGGGGACTGAAGCTTTCTTT. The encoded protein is CASSLAGEGTEAFF.

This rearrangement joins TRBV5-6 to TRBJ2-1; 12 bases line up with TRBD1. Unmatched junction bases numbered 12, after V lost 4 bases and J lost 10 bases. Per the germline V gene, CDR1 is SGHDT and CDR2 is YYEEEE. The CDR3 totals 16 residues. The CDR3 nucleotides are TGTGCCAGCAGCCTCCTTTTGGGACAGGGGGCAGGAGAGCAGTTCTTC. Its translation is CASSLLLGQGAGEQFF. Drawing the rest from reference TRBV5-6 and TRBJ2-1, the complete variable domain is DAGVTQSPTHLIKTRGQQVTLRCSPKSGHDTVSWYQQALGQGPQFIFQYYEEEERQRGNFPDRFSGHQFPNYSSELNVNALLLGDSALYLCASSLLLGQGAGEQFFGPGTRLTVL.

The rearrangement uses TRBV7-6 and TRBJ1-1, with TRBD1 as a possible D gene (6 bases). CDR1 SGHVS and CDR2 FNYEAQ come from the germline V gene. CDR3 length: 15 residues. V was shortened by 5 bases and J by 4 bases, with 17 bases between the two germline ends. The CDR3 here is CASSVSRTAFTEAFF. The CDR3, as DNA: TGTGCCAGCAGCGTCTCCAGGACAGCGTTCACTGAAGCTTTCTTT.

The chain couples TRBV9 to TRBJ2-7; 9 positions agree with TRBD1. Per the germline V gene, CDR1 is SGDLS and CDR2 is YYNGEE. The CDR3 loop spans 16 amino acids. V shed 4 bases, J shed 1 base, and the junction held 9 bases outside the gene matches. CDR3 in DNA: TGTGCCAGCAGCCCTCAACCGGGACAGGGATCCTACGAGCAGTACTTC. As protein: CASSPQPGQGSYEQYF.

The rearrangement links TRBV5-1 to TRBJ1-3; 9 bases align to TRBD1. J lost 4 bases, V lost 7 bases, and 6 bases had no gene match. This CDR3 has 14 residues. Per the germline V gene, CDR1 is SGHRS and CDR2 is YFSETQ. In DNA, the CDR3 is TGCGCCAGCGGGACGACAGGGGGAGGAAACACCATATATTTT. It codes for CASGTTGGGNTIYF.

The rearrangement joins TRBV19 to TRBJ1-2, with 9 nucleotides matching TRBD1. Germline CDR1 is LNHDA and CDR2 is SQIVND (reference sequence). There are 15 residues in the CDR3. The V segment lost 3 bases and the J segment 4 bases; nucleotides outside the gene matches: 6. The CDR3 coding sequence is TGTGCCAGTAGTATTGGGGGACAGGGCGCCTATGGCTACACCTTC. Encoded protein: CASSIGGQGAYGYTF.

This CDR3 reads CSLSRSNYGYTF. In nucleotides, the CDR3 is TGCAGCCTCTCTCGGTCTAACTATGGCTACACCTTC. The J gene is TRBJ1-2, the V gene TRBV29-1; D unclear. V was clipped by 8 bases and J by 0 bases, with 10 bases between them. This CDR3 comprises 12 residues. The germline CDR1 and CDR2 sequences are SQVTM and ANQGSEA.

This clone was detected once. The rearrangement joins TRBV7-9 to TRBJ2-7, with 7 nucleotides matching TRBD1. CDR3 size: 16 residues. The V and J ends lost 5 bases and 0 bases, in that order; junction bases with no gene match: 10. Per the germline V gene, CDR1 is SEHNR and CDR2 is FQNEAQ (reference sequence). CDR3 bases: TGTGCCAGCAGCACAATGGGGACAGTCTCCTCCTACGAGCAGTACTTC. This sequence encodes CASSTMGTVSSYEQYF.

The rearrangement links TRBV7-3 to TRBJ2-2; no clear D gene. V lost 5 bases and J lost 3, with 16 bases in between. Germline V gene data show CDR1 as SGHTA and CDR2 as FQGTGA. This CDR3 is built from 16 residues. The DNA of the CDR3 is TGTGCCAGCAGCCCCGCGCCCCTTGGGCACACCGGGGAGCTGTTTTTT. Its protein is CASSPAPLGHTGELFF.